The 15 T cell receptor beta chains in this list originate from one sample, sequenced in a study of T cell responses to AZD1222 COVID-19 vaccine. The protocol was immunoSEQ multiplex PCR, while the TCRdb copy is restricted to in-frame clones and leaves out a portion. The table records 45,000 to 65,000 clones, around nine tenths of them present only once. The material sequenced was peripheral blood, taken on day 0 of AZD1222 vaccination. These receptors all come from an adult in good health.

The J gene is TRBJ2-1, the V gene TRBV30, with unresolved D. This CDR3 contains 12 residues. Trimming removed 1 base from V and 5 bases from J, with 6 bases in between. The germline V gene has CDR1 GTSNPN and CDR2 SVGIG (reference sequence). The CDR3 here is CAWSAFHNEQFF. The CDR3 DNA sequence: TGTGCCTGGAGTGCCTTTCACAATGAGCAGTTCTTC.

The CDR3 bases are TGTGCCTGGAGACCGACAGGAACGACTGAAGCTTTCTTT. Amino acids: CAWRPTGTTEAFF. V usage is TRBV30 and J usage is TRBJ1-1, with a possible D match to TRBD1 (6 bases). Trimming removed 3 bases at V and 5 bases at J, with 13 bases between. Germline V gene data show CDR1 as GTSNPN and CDR2 as SVGIG (reference sequence). This CDR3 is built from 13 residues.

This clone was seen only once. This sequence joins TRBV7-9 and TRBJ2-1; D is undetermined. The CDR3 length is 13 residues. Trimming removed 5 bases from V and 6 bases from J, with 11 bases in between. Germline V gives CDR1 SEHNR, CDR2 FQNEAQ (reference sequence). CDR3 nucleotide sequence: TGTGCCAGCAGCCCACCCCTAGGCAATGAGCAGTTCTTC. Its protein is CASSPPLGNEQFF.

The CDR3 loop reads CASSYRTGGVDTQYF. The CDR3 region has the DNA TGTGCCAGCAGTTACAGGACAGGGGGCGTCGATACGCAGTATTTT. The chain is built from TRBV6-5 and TRBJ2-3; 11 positions agree with TRBD1. V lost 2 bases, J lost 6 bases, and 4 bases stayed unmatched. This CDR3 contains 15 residues. CDR1 MNHEY and CDR2 SVGAGI come from the germline V gene.

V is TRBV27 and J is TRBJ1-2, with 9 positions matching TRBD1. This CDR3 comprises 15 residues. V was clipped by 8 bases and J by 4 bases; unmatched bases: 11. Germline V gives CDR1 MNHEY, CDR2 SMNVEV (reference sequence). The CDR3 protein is CASRDRAAEGYGYTF. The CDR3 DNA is TGTGCCAGCCGGGACAGGGCGGCTGAGGGCTATGGCTACACCTTC.

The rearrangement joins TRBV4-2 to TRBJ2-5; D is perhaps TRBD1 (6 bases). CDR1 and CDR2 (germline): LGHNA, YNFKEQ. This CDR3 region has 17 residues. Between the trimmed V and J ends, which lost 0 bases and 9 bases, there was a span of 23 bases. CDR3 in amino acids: CASSQDRETGTPAAQYF. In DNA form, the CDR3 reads TGTGCCAGCAGCCAAGATCGGGAAACAGGGACCCCAGCGGCCCAGTACTTC.

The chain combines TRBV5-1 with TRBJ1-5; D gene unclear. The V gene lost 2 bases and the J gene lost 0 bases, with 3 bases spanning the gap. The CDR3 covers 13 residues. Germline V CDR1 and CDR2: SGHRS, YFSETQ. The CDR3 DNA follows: TGCGCCAGCAGCTTTTATAGCAATCAGCCCCAGCATTTT. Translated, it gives CASSFYSNQPQHF.

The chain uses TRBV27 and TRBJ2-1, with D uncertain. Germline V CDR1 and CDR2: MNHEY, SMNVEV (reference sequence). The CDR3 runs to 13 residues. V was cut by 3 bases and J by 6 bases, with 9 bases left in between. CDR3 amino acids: CASSFRAINEQFF. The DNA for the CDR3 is TGTGCCAGCAGTTTCCGGGCAATCAATGAGCAGTTCTTC.

CDR3 amino acids: CASSFLAGGQETQYF. The CDR3 nucleotides are TGCGCCAGCAGCTTCCTAGCGGGAGGGCAAGAGACCCAGTACTTC. The chain carries TRBV5-1 and TRBJ2-5; TRBD2 aligns across 12 bases. The CDR3 length is 15 residues. In germline, CDR1 is SGHRS, CDR2 YFSETQ. Losses at the gene ends were 2 bases for V and 2 bases for J; bases not matched to a gene: 1.

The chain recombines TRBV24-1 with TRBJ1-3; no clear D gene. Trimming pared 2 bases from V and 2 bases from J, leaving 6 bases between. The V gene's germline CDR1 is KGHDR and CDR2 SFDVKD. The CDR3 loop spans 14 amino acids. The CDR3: CATSDWSAGNTIYF. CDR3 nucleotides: TGTGCCACCAGTGATTGGTCCGCTGGAAACACCATATATTTT.

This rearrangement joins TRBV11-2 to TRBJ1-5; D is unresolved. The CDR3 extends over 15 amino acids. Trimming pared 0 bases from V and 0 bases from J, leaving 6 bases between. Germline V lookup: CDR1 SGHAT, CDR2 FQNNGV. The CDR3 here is CASSLDGISNQPQHF. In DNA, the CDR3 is TGTGCCAGCAGCTTAGACGGAATTAGCAATCAGCCCCAGCATTTT.

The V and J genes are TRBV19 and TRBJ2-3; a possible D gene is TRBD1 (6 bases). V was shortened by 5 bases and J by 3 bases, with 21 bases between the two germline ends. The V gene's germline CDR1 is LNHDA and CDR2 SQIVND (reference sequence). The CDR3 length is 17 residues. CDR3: CASSPLHRDLSTDTQYF. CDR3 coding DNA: TGTGCCAGTAGTCCCCTTCACAGGGATTTATCAACAGATACGCAGTATTTT.

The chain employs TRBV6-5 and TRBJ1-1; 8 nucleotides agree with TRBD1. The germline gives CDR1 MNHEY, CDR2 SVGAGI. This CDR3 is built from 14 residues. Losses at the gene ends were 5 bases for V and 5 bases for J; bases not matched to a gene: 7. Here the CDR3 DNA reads TGTGCCAGCAGTCCCCGGACAGGGTGGACTGAAGCTTTCTTT. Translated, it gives CASSPRTGWTEAFF.

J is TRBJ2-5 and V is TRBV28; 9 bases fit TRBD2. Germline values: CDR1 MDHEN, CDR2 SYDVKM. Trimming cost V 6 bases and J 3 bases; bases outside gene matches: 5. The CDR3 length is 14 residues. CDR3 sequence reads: CASSPRLAEETQYF. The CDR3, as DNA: TGTGCCAGCAGCCCGCGACTAGCGGAAGAGACCCAGTACTTC.

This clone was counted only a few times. CDR3 bases: TGCGCCAGCAGGGTTCCGGGTACTAGCGGGGGTACAGATACGCAGTATTTT. Translating gives CASRVPGTSGGTDTQYF. This chain uses TRBV5-1 with TRBJ2-3, with 11 positions matching TRBD2. Germline V CDR1 and CDR2: SGHRS, YFSETQ. This CDR3 spans 17 amino acids. V lost 5 bases and J lost 3; bases outside the gene matches: 11.